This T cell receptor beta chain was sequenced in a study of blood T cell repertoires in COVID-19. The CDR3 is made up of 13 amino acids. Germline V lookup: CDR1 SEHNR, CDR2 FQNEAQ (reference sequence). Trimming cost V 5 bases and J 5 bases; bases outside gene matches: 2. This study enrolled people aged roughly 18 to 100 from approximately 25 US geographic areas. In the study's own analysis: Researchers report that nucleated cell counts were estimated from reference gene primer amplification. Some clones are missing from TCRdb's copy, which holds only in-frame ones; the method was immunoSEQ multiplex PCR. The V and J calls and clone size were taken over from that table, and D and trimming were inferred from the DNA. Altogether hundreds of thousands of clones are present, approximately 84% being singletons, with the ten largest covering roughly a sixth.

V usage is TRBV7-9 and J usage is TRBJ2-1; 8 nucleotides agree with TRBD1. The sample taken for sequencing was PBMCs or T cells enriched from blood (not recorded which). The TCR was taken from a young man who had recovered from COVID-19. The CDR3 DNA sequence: TGTGCCAGCAGCGTGGGACAGGACAATGAGCAGTTCTTC. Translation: CASSVGQDNEQFF.